Ten or more counts support the clone carrying this TCR beta chain. Its antigen is unidentified. The entry originates in a study of T cells in Graves' hyperthyroidism and ophthalmopathy. Graves' hyperthyroidism qualified as stable when ophthalmopathy did not progress within 18 months. Orbital computed tomography and thyroid ultrasound, together with serum TRAb and thyroxine and clinical symptoms, were used for diagnoses. Germline CDR1 and CDR2: LGHDT and YNNKEL (reference sequence). The CDR3 loop spans 16 amino acids. V trimming: 4 bases; J trimming: 5 bases; junction bases outside the gene matches: 13. General study results and limits: The model's output predicted ophthalmopathy at a median of roughly seven months prior to onset.

What was amplified from RNA transcripts were TCR beta CDR3 regions. The HTBI primer set served for first-round RT-PCR of the TCR CDR3. TCRdb reprocessed the multiplex PCR reads via MiXCR and lists one record per CDR3 protein. The table includes about 360,000 distinct CDR3 sequences, roughly 13% detected once. This TCR was recovered from a young woman with Graves' hyperthyroidism. The sample consisted of blood. J is TRBJ1-1 and V is TRBV3-1; 7 nucleotides align to TRBD1. In DNA, the CDR3 is TGTGCCAGCAGCCTGGGACAGAAATTCATAGGGACTGAAGCTTTCTTT. The encoded protein is CASSLGQKFIGTEAFF.